The clone carrying this TCR beta chain was observed a few times. Its antigen is not identified. The data belong to a study of CD8 T cells in ankylosing spondylitis. Quantitative barcoded 5'-RACE was used to prepare TCR beta libraries. TCRdb recomputed calls from the 5' RACE reads with MiXCR, one row per CDR3 protein. This sample yields approximately 350,000 distinct CDR3 sequences, of which around 20% are seen a single time; around 13% belongs to the top ten. The ends were cut back, 4 bases at V and 2 bases at J, with 12 bases in the middle. The CDR3 has 14 residues. CDR1 is SGHVS and CDR2 is FQNEAQ in the germline V gene. Study-wide results and limits: Disease-linked clones proved CD8+ and comparatively uncommon in peripheral blood.

Material for sequencing was blood, either unsorted or a sorted T cell fraction (not recorded which). V usage is TRBV7-8 and J usage is TRBJ2-7; possibly TRBD2 for D (5 bases). This clonotype was obtained from a male donor with ankylosing spondylitis or in good health (not recorded which). CDR3 nucleotide sequence: TGTGCCAGCAGCTCCAGGCCGGGAACCTACGAGCAGTACTTC. The encoded protein is CASSSRPGTYEQYF.